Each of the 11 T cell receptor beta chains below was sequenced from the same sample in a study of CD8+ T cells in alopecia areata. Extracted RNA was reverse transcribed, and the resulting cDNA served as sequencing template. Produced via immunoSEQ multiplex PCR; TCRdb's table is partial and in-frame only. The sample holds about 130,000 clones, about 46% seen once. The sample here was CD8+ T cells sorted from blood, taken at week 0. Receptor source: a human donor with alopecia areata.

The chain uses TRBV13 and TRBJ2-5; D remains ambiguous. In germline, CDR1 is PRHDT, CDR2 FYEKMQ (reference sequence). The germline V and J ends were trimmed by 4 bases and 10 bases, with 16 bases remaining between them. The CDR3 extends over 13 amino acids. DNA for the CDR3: TGTGCCAGCAGCTCCTGGACCGCCTCGGGCCAGTACTTC. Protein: CASSSWTASGQYF.

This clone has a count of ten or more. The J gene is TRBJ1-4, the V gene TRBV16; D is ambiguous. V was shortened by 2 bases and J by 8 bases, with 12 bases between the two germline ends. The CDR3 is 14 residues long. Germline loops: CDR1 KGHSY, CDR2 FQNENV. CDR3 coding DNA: TGTGCCAGCAGCCAAGGGCAGGTCCGGGAAAAACTGTTTTTT. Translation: CASSQGQVREKLFF.

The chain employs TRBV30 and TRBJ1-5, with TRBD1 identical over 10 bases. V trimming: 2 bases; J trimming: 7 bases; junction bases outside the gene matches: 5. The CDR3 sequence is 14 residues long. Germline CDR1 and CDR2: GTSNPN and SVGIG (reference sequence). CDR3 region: CAWSKGTGDQPQHF. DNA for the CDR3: TGTGCCTGGAGTAAAGGGACAGGGGACCAGCCCCAGCATTTT.

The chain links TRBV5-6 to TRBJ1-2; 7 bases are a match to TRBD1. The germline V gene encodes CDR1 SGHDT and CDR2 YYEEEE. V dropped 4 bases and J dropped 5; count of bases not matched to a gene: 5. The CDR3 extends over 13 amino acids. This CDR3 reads CASSTSTGYGYTF. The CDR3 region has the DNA TGTGCCAGCAGCACCTCGACAGGGTATGGCTACACCTTC.

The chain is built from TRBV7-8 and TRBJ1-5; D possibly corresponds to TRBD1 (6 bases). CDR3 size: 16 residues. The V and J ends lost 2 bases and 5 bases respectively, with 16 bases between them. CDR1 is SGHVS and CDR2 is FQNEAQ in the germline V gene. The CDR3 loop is CASSLPQGRDHQPQHF. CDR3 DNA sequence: TGTGCCAGCAGCTTACCCCAGGGGCGGGACCATCAGCCCCAGCATTTT.

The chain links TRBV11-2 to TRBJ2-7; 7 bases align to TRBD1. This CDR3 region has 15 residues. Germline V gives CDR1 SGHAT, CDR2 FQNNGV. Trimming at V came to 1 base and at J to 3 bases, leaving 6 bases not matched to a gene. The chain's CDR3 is CASSLVSGGGYEQYF. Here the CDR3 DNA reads TGTGCCAGCAGCTTAGTTTCAGGGGGTGGCTACGAGCAGTACTTC.

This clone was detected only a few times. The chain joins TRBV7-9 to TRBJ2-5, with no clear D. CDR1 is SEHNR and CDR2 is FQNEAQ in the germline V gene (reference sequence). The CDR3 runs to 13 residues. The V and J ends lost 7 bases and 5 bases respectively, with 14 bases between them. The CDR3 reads CASTSLVTETQYF. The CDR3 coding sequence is TGTGCCAGCACCTCCCTAGTTACGGAGACCCAGTACTTC.

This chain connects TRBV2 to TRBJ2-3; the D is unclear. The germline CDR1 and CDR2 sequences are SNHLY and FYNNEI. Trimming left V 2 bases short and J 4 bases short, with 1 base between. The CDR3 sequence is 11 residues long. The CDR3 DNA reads TGTGCCAGCAGTGAACCAGATACGCAGTATTTT. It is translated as CASSEPDTQYF. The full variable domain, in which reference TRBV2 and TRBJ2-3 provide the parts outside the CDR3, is EPEVTQTPSHQVTQMGQEVILRCVPISNHLYFYWYRQILGQKVEFLVSFYNNEISEKSEIFDDQFSVERPDGSNFTLKIRSTKLEDSAMYFCASSEPDTQYFGPGTRLTVL.

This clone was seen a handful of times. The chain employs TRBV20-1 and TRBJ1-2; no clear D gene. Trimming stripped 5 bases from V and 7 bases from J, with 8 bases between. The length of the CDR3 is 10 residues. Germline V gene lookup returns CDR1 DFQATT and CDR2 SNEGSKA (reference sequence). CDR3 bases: TGCAGTGCTTGGGAGGGTGGCTACACCTTC. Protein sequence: CSAWEGGYTF.

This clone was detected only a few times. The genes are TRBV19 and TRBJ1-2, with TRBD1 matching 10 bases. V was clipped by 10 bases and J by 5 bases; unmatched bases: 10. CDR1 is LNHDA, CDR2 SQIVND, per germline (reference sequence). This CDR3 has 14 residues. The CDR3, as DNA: TGTGCCACCTGGACAGGGGGATCCTTTTATGGCTACACCTTC. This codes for CATWTGGSFYGYTF.

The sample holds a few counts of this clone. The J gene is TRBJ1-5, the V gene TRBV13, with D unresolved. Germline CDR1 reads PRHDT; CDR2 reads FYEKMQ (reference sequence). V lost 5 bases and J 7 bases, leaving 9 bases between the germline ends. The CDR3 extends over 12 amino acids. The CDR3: CASSEDGQPQHF. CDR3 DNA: TGTGCCAGCAGCGAGGACGGCCAGCCCCAGCATTTT.